A single sample is the source of the 23 T cell receptor beta chains below, sequenced in a study of OX40 agonist ivuxolimab in advanced cancers. Profiled with immunoSEQ multiplex PCR; TCRdb holds only in-frame clones, not every one. The data show around 79,000 clones, with 88% seen just once and less than 5% held by the top ten. The material sequenced was CD4+ or CD8+ T cells sorted from blood, taken in a trial of the OX40 agonist ivuxolimab. Receptor source: an adult with an advanced solid tumor such as melanoma, head and neck, liver or kidney cancer.

V usage is TRBV7-9 and J usage is TRBJ2-5; D unclear. V lost 1 base and J lost 1, with 13 bases in between. Germline assignment: CDR1 SEHNR and CDR2 FQNEAQ (reference sequence). The CDR3 runs 16 residues. CDR3 region: CASSLVVEWGQETQYF. CDR3 coding DNA: TGTGCCAGCAGCTTAGTGGTCGAGTGGGGCCAAGAGACCCAGTACTTC.

V and J are TRBV5-1 and TRBJ2-1, with D maybe TRBD2 (6 bases). CDR1 is SGHRS, CDR2 YFSETQ, per germline. Between the trimmed V and J ends, which lost 5 bases and 8 bases, there was a span of 14 bases. This CDR3 contains 13 residues. CDR3 amino acids: CASSPSVYYEQFF. CDR3 in DNA: TGCGCCAGCAGTCCTAGCGTCTATTATGAGCAGTTCTTC. Full variable domain (remainder filled in from reference TRBV5-1 and TRBJ2-1): KAGVTQTPRYLIKTRGQQVTLSCSPISGHRSVSWYQQTPGQGLQFLFEYFSETQRNKGNFPGRFSGRQFSNSRSEMNVSTLELGDSALYLCASSPSVYYEQFFGPGTRLTVL.

In nucleotides, the CDR3 is TGTGCCATCAGTGAGCGTAAACTAGCGGGAGTAGAGACCCAGTACTTC. It translates to CAISERKLAGVETQYF. The chain links TRBV10-3 to TRBJ2-5, with TRBD2 matching over 11 bases. The CDR3 covers 16 residues. The ends lost 2 bases at V and 4 bases at J; junction bases unmatched: 6. CDR1 is ENHRY, CDR2 SYGVKD, per germline.

The gene calls are TRBV7-8 and TRBJ1-3; D is undetermined. Between the trimmed V and J ends, which lost 2 bases and 14 bases, there was a span of 13 bases. The CDR3 has 12 amino acids. Germline CDR1 SGHVS, CDR2 FQNEAQ. DNA for the CDR3: TGTGCCAGCAGCTTACGGACTGAGACCGTATATTTT. As protein: CASSLRTETVYF.

CDR3 sequence (DNA): TGTGCCAGCAGACCGGGACAGTTTCAACCCGTCTCCTACAATGAGCAGTTCTTC. It is translated as CASRPGQFQPVSYNEQFF. The chain is built from TRBV7-8 and TRBJ2-1, with TRBD1 matching over 7 bases. Looked up from germline, CDR1 is SGHVS and CDR2 is FQNEAQ. V dropped 6 bases and J dropped 0; count of bases not matched to a gene: 14. The CDR3 extends over 18 amino acids.

The V gene is TRBV11-2, the J gene TRBJ2-5; weak D call: TRBD1 (6 bases). This CDR3 is 14 amino acids long. The V and J ends lost 4 bases and 5 bases respectively, with 14 bases between them. The V gene's germline CDR1 is SGHAT and CDR2 FQNNGV. For the CDR3, the DNA is TGTGCCAGCAGCTCGTCGGCAGGGGAGGAGACCCAGTACTTC. It specifies CASSSSAGEETQYF.

The chain links TRBV7-2 to TRBJ2-5; 10 bases align to TRBD2. The V segment lost 6 bases and the J segment 1 base; nucleotides outside the gene matches: 5. The V gene's germline CDR1 is SGHTA and CDR2 FQGNSA. The CDR3 runs 15 residues. DNA for the CDR3: TGTGCCAGCAGGTCCGGGACTAGCGTCCAAGAGACCCAGTACTTC. It encodes CASRSGTSVQETQYF.

The chain is built from TRBV6-1 and TRBJ2-7; no firm D call. This CDR3 contains 11 residues. V was clipped by 3 bases and J by 4 bases, with 4 bases between them. CDR1 MNHNS and CDR2 SASEGT come from the germline V gene. The CDR3 reads CASSDLYEQYF. As DNA, the CDR3 is TGTGCCAGCAGTGACCTGTACGAGCAGTACTTC.

The V call is TRBV6-5, the J call TRBJ2-1; D is tentatively TRBD1 or TRBD2 (5 bases each). The CDR3 length is 15 residues. Germline CDR1 and CDR2: MNHEY and SVGAGI. The V gene lost 6 bases and the J gene lost 3 bases, with 15 bases spanning the gap. The CDR3 is CASRGNGGIYNEQFF. DNA for the CDR3: TGTGCCAGCAGGGGGAATGGGGGAATCTACAATGAGCAGTTCTTC.

This clone was observed once. The chain has TRBV28 and TRBJ2-3, with 7 bases matching TRBD2. With 7 bases clipped from V and 7 bases from J, the junction kept 8 bases outside the gene matches. Germline values: CDR1 MDHEN, CDR2 SYDVKM. This CDR3 spans 13 amino acids. Here the CDR3 reads CASIPAGANTQYF. CDR3 nucleotide sequence: TGTGCCAGCATCCCCGCGGGAGCAAATACGCAGTATTTT. Based on the CDR3 plus reference TRBV28 and TRBJ2-3, the full variable domain is DVKVTQSSRYLVKRTGEKVFLECVQDMDHENMFWYRQDPGLGLRLIYFSYDVKMKEKGDIPEGYSVSREKKERFSLILESASTNQTSMYLCASIPAGANTQYFGPGTRLTVL.

The rearrangement links TRBV5-1 to TRBJ2-5, with unresolved D. The V and J ends lost 3 bases and 1 base respectively, with 10 bases between them. The CDR3 is made up of 14 amino acids. Germline CDR1 is SGHRS and CDR2 is YFSETQ. The CDR3 is CASSSHYGQETQYF. CDR3 sequence (DNA): TGCGCCAGCAGCTCACACTACGGCCAAGAGACCCAGTACTTC.

The chain employs TRBV19 and TRBJ2-1; a possible D gene is TRBD1 (5 bases). CDR3 size: 13 residues. CDR1 LNHDA and CDR2 SQIVND come from the germline V gene (reference sequence). Trimming cost V 6 bases and J 4 bases, with 10 bases left between them. For the CDR3, the DNA is TGTGCCAGTAGCACGACAGTATACAATGAGCAGTTCTTC. This encodes CASSTTVYNEQFF.

CDR3 nucleotide sequence: TGTGCCTCAGGACAGGGGAATAATTCACCCCTCCACTTT. Translation gives CASGQGNNSPLHF. V usage is TRBV30 and J usage is TRBJ1-6; 9 bases map to TRBD1. The CDR3 is 13 residues long. The V gene's germline CDR1 is GTSNPN and CDR2 SVGIG (reference sequence). The V segment lost 7 bases and the J segment 5 bases; nucleotides outside the gene matches: 3.

The chain links TRBV29-1 to TRBJ1-1, with TRBD1 identical over 9 bases. This CDR3 comprises 13 residues. The trim removed 5 bases at V and 7 bases at J, leaving 8 bases unmatched. CDR1 SQVTM and CDR2 ANQGSEA come from the germline V gene. For the CDR3, the DNA is TGCAGCGTTAGACAGGGGGATAGAGGTGAAGCTTTCTTT. As protein: CSVRQGDRGEAFF.

The CDR3 DNA reads TGTGCCAGCAGTCCCGGGACTAGCGGGAGCAGGGAGCTGTTTTTT. It is translated as CASSPGTSGSRELFF. This chain links TRBV6-5 with TRBJ2-2, with TRBD2 identical over 14 bases. The CDR3 consists of 15 residues. Germline V gives CDR1 MNHEY, CDR2 SVGAGI. J lost 9 bases, V lost 5 bases, and 5 bases had no gene match.

The chain has TRBV13 and TRBJ2-1; the match to TRBD1 covers 8 bases. From germline, CDR1 is PRHDT and CDR2 FYEKMQ (reference sequence). The CDR3 covers 15 residues. With V trimmed by 5 bases and J by 6 bases, 9 bases remained unmatched. The CDR3: CASSLWTGSPNEQFF. For the CDR3, the DNA is TGTGCCAGCAGCCTTTGGACAGGGTCCCCCAATGAGCAGTTCTTC.

The chain couples TRBV19 to TRBJ1-1; D is unresolved. Germline CDR1 and CDR2: LNHDA and SQIVND (reference sequence). There are 14 residues in the CDR3. V lost 7 bases and J lost 0, with 12 bases in between. The CDR3 region is CASKSGTMNTEAFF. Written as DNA, the CDR3 is TGTGCCAGTAAGTCAGGAACCATGAACACTGAAGCTTTCTTT.

The chain couples TRBV6-1 to TRBJ2-5; D not resolved. The end of the DNA is better explained by TRBJ2-7, so the J call may be wrong. The CDR3 has 20 amino acids. In germline, CDR1 is MNHNS, CDR2 SASEGT. For the CDR3, the DNA is TGTGCCAGCAGTGAAGTACGGAAAGGGTCTTTAGGGATAAGCTCCTACGAGCAGTACTTC. As protein: CASSEVRKGSLGISSYEQYF.

The chain joins TRBV11-2 to TRBJ2-7; no clear D. The V gene lost 1 base and the J gene lost 3 bases, with 1 base spanning the gap. This CDR3 has 11 residues. The V gene's germline CDR1 is SGHAT and CDR2 FQNNGV. CDR3 protein: CASSLVYEQYF. The CDR3 nucleotides are TGTGCCAGCAGCTTAGTCTACGAGCAGTACTTC.

V gene TRBV6-1 combines with J gene TRBJ1-2; no clear D gene. Trimming left V 3 bases short and J 7 bases short, with 18 bases between. Per germline, CDR1 MNHNS and CDR2 SASEGT. The CDR3 length is 15 residues. CDR3 bases: TGTGCCAGCAGTGAGGGGTCAACCCCAGGCGGTGGCTACACCTTC. Protein: CASSEGSTPGGGYTF.

The gene calls are TRBV4-2 and TRBJ2-3, with TRBD2 as a possible D gene (6 bases). Germline V CDR1 and CDR2: LGHNA, YNFKEQ. This CDR3 is 17 amino acids long. V lost 2 bases, J lost 0 bases, and 15 bases lay in between. In nucleotides, the CDR3 is TGTGCCAGCAGCCAAAGGCCAGCTAGCGCCAGCACAGATACGCAGTATTTT. This sequence encodes CASSQRPASASTDTQYF.

V and J are TRBV10-3 and TRBJ2-1; D is perhaps TRBD2 (6 bases). Trimming left V 5 bases short and J 1 base short, with 15 bases between. This CDR3 has 16 residues. Per the germline V gene, CDR1 is ENHRY and CDR2 is SYGVKD. The CDR3 DNA sequence: TGTGCCATCAGTATTAGCCGGGACTTGTCCTACAATGAGCAGTTCTTC. As protein: CAISISRDLSYNEQFF.

V usage is TRBV6-5 and J usage is TRBJ1-1, with a weak D call TRBD1 (5 bases). CDR1 and CDR2 from the germline V gene are MNHEY and SVGAGI. Deletions cut 5 bases from V and 8 bases from J, with 15 bases between. This CDR3 spans 13 amino acids. CDR3: CASSAGVGREAFF. The CDR3 coding sequence is TGTGCCAGCAGTGCTGGCGTGGGACGGGAAGCTTTCTTT.